Listed below are T cell receptor beta chains from one sample, sequenced in a study of T-cell memory formation after mild COVID-19. MiXCR, run by TCRdb on the 5' RACE reads, gives a single entry per CDR3 protein. The data show 350,000 to 500,000 distinct CDR3 sequences, less than 25% seen once. Specimen: PBMCs or a T cell subset sorted from them (not recorded which). These TCRs come from an adult woman who had mild COVID-19 (a few samples of this study predate the infection). Cell type and time point are not known. Both conserved end residues are part of each CDR3. D genes are given only for firm matches. Only part of the rows carry a size: once, few, many, or a class if the clone is expanded.

j_call d_call v_call clone_size cdr3_nt cdr3_aa
TRBJ2-2 NA TRBV12-3/TRBV12-4 NA TGTGCCAGCAGTTTACATCGGTCCGGGGAGCTGTTTTTT CASSLHRSGELFF
TRBJ1-2 NA TRBV29-1 few TGCAGCGTTGAATACAGGGAAGACTATGGCTACACCTTC CSVEYREDYGYTF
TRBJ2-1 TRBD2 TRBV3-1 NA TGTGCCAGCAGCCAATTGAGACTAGCGGGCAATGAGCAGTTCTTC CASSQLRLAGNEQFF
TRBJ2-6 NA TRBV23-1 few TGCCGTCCGGCTACCGTCCTGACTTTC CRPATVLTF
TRBJ2-7 NA TRBV7-9 few TGTGCCAGCAGCCTACTCCTAGCGAACGAGCAGTACTTC CASSLLLANEQYF
TRBJ2-6 NA TRBV6-5 few TGTGCCAGCAGTCTAGAGACAGTCCTCTCTGGGGCCAACGTCCTGACTTTC CASSLETVLSGANVLTF
TRBJ2-2 NA TRBV11-2 NA TGTGCCAGCAGCTCAGCGAACACCGGGGAGCTGTTTTTT CASSSANTGELFF
TRBJ1-1 NA TRBV10-3 few TGTGCCATCAGTGAGGGCAGGGACACTGAAGCTTTCTTT CAISEGRDTEAFF
TRBJ2-1 TRBD2 TRBV12-3/TRBV12-4 many TGTGCCAGCAGTTTCGGATGGGGCGGGAGGGTCGATGAGCAGTTCTTC CASSFGWGGRVDEQFF
TRBJ2-1 NA TRBV12-3/TRBV12-4 NA TGTGCCAGCAGCCTACTTGCGGAGCAGTTCTTC CASSLLAEQFF